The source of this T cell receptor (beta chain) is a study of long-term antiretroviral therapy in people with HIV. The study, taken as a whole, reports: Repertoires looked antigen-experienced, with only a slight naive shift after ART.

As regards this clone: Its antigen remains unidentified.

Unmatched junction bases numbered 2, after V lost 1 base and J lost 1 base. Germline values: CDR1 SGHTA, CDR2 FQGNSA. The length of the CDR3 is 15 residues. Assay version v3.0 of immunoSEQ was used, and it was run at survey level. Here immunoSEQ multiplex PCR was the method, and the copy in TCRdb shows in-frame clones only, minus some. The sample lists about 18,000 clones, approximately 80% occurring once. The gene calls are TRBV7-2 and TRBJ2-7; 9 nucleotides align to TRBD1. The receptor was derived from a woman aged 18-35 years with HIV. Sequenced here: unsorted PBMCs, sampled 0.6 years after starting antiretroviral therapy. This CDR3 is CASSLGGQGSYEQYF. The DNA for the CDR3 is TGTGCCAGCAGCTTAGGGGGACAGGGTTCCTACGAGCAGTACTTC.